This T cell receptor (beta chain) was sequenced in a study of control samples from healthy donors and cancer patients. V was trimmed by 6 bases and J by 2 bases, leaving 9 bases between them. This CDR3 region has 14 residues. Germline lookup yields CDR1 SGHRS and CDR2 YFSETQ. Sequenced by immunoSEQ multiplex PCR; TCRdb stores in-frame clones only, minus some. Seen here are nearly 200,000 clones, around 90% observed once, and the top ten hold 1.8%. This TCR was sampled from a man aged 25 to 40 in good health. Sequencing was done on a sample of blood. The V call is TRBV5-1, the J call TRBJ2-6; D possibly corresponds to TRBD1 (5 bases). DNA of the CDR3: TGCGCCAGCACCCCGACAGCTGGGGCCAACGTCCTGACTTTC. Translation: CASTPTAGANVLTF.